The present entry profiles one T cell receptor beta chain with its context. This clonotype turned up a few times. The clone's antigen remains unknown. Per-base quality was not reported, and no clone a single base away is much larger than it. These data are taken from a study of T cells in Graves' hyperthyroidism and ophthalmopathy (dated by TCRdb to 2018 to 2020). Concerning the study at large: Peripheral blood samples were taken at initial diagnosis, before any treatment was given. TCR V-J signatures able to tell the groups apart were searched for in a discovery cohort of 90 to 100 patients, of whom more than 40 had Graves' ophthalmopathy and under 65 had stable Graves' hyperthyroidism. Whether ophthalmopathy could be predicted prospectively was tested in an independent validation cohort made up of approximately 19 hyperthyroidism patients plus 17 patients who later progressed to ophthalmopathy. The 80 to 100 discovery patients were randomly divided into training and test sets at a 7:3 ratio. In addition, the study compared T-cell repertoires in thyroid tissue and in blood from six Graves' hyperthyroidism patients. Once sampling was done, hyperthyroidism patients were given methimazole at a starting dose of 30 mg daily, whereas ophthalmopathy patients were given high-dose intravenous methylprednisolone. The paper reports TCR Vbeta CDR3 sequencing of some 140 peripheral blood samples: some 41 ophthalmopathy, fewer than 80 hyperthyroidism and about 17 progressor patients.

Ophthalmopathy patients had moderately to severely active disease, with a Clinical Activity Score of 3 or more, a NOSPECS grade of 4 or more, and a disease duration of less than 3 months. The study excluded patients with uncontrolled infections, other autoimmune diseases, pregnancy or lactation. Diagnoses were based on clinical symptoms, serum thyroxine and TRAb, thyroid ultrasound and orbital computed tomography. PBMCs were isolated from around 10 ml of fresh peripheral blood by Ficoll-Paque density gradient centrifugation. Trizol reagent was used to extract total RNA, and RNA quality was then checked on an Agilent 2100 Bioanalyzer. What the work shows at the level of the full study, not this receptor alone: In validation, the model predicted progression to ophthalmopathy a median of 6.5 months before onset, with roughly 70% sensitivity and just under 75% specificity. A 13 V-J signature model separated ophthalmopathy from stable hyperthyroidism, with around 90% sensitivity and 81.08% specificity in cross-validation and 80%/75% in testing. No statistical method was used to fix the sample size in advance, and group allocation was not hidden from the investigators. Most expanded thyroid clonotypes (frequency above 0.001) were also detected in blood, suggesting blood repertoires may reflect thyroid immune responses.

The TCR beta CDR3 regions were amplified from RNA transcripts. For the first round of RT-PCR on the TCR CDR3, the HTBI primer set was used together with the Qiagen OneStep RT-PCR kit. A second multiplex PCR round built the libraries, followed by size selection and purification. The libraries were sequenced on an Illumina HiSeq2000 using paired-end 100 bp reads. The published analysis was carried out like this. Raw data were processed with SOAPnuke, discarding reads with adapters, uncalled bases, mean Phred below 15, or no exact constant-primer or identifier match. High-quality paired reads were merged with COPE v1.2.5, and unique nucleotide sequences were defined as clonotypes. Clonotypes were aligned to IMGT TRBV, TRBD and TRBJ reference segments using MiTCR v1.1. The analysis included only V-J combinations with a frequency above 0.0001, which together covered roughly 99% of the repertoires. The TCS score was defined as F50 (clonal expansion) divided by E x V (chaos), with BLOSUM62-based TCRdist calculated between CDR3 peptides within each V-J. Welch's t-statistics and random forest reduced approximately 520 V-J features to about 13, which were used in a naive Bayes classifier (R e1071). TCRdb applied fastp at Q25 and MiXCR to the public reads, then kept only in-frame beta chains. Duplicate CDR3 protein sequences are folded into a single record with the most common DNA and genes. The V and J calls come from TCRdb's annotation, not from the publication. The sample includes 450,000 to 650,000 distinct CDR3 sequences, with approximately 15% observed a single time. Less than 9% of the sample comes from the top ten.

Sequencing was performed on blood. This clonotype originated in a woman in her late teens or twenties with Graves' ophthalmopathy.

The sequenced DNA: TGTGCCAGTAGCGATCCGGTCGGGGCGCGAGAGACCCAGTACTTC. Translation gives CASSDPVGARETQYF. In this chain, TRBV19 is recombined with TRBJ2-5; the D call is possibly TRBD1 or TRBD2, each sharing 5 bases. CDR1 and CDR2, per the germline V gene (reference sequence), are LNHDA and SQIVND. V loses 6 bases of germline sequence and J loses 4 bases, and the interval between the two ends is 18 bases. The CDR3 holds 15 amino acids from the cysteine to the phenylalanine. Only the CDR3 part of the read is kept: 45 bases, read in frame from the first base.